This entry features one T cell receptor beta chain sequence. Per the original methods: Researchers report that nucleated cell counts were estimated from reference gene primer amplification. Here immunoSEQ multiplex PCR was the method, and the copy in TCRdb shows in-frame clones only, minus some. For V, J and clone size, that table is used; D and trimming come from the DNA. The table lists 25,000 to 35,000 clones, around four fifths of them singletons. The data stem from a study of blood T cell repertoires in COVID-19. As for the study in general: Spain, Italy and the United States supplied samples that represented acute and convalescent COVID-19. Sources were T cells, B-cell-depleted T cells, or PBMCs; the material itself was cDNA or gDNA.

Per the germline V gene, CDR1 is SGHTA and CDR2 is FQGTGA. There are 15 residues in the CDR3. With 2 bases removed from V and 0 bases from J, the gap between germline ends came to 9 bases. The clonotype comes from a woman aged 70-85 years with active or convalescent COVID-19. J is TRBJ2-3 and V is TRBV7-3; D may be TRBD1 (5 bases). The specimen was peripheral blood. The CDR3 here is CASSLDGASTDTQYF. In DNA, the CDR3 is TGTGCCAGCAGCTTAGATGGGGCGAGCACAGATACGCAGTATTTT.